This T cell receptor beta chain was recorded in a study of regulatory T cells in long-lasting Graves disease. The time point denotes: newly diagnosed GD, antithyroid drugs for less than 3 months. PBMC-derived RNA was used for the TCR library. In this sample, this clonotype turned up a few times. Combining iRepertoire HTBI primers with Arm-PCR of CDR3 regions, the authors built TCR beta libraries. TCRdb analysed the multiplex PCR reads with MiXCR anew, one entry per CDR3 protein. The sample contains a few hundred thousand distinct CDR3 sequences, 10% to 15% of which appear only once. Trimming pared 6 bases from V and 4 bases from J, leaving 14 bases between. The CDR3 totals 14 residues. The germline V gene encodes CDR1 MDHEN and CDR2 SYDVKM. The same data also went into a second study, on T cells in Graves' hyperthyroidism and ophthalmopathy. That paper adds: Diagnosing involved the use of clinical symptoms, serum thyroxine and TRAb, thyroid ultrasound and orbital computed tomography.

This TCR was sampled from a woman between 18 and 29 years old with Graves disease. The sample consisted of peripheral blood mononuclear cells (PBMCs), taken at new diagnosis, from a patient treated with antithyroid drugs. V is TRBV28 and J is TRBJ2-3; TRBD1 is a possible D gene (5 bases). DNA of the CDR3: TGTGCCAGCAGCGAGATGGGGCTGTCAGATACGCAGTATTTT. Its translation is CASSEMGLSDTQYF.